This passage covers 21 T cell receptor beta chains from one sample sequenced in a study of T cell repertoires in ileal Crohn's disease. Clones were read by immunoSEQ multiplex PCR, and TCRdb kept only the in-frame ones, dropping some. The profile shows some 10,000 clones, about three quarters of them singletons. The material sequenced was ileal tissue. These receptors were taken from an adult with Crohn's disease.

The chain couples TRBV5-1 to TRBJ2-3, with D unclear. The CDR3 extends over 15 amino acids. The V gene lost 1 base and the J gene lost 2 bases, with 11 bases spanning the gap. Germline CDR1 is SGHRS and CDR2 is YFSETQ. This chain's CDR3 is CASSLKVAATDTQYF. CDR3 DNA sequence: TGCGCCAGCAGCTTGAAGGTAGCAGCCACAGATACGCAGTATTTT.

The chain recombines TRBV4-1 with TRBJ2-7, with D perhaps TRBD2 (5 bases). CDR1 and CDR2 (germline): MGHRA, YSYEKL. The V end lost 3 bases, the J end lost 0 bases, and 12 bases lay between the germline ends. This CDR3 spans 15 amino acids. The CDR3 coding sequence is TGCGCCAGCAGCCAGAGGGTGCAGACCTCCTACGAGCAGTACTTC. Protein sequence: CASSQRVQTSYEQYF.

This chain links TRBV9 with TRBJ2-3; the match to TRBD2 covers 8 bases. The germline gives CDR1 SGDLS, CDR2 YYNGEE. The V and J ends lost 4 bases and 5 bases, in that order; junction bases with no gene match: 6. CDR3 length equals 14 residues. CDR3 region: CASSPGLERDTQYF. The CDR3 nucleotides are TGTGCCAGCAGCCCGGGACTAGAACGAGATACGCAGTATTTT. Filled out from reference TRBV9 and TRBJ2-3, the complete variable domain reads DSGVTQTPKHLITATGQRVTLRCSPRSGDLSVYWYQQSLDQGLQFLIQYYNGEERAKGNILERFSAQQFPDLHSELNLSSLELGDSALYFCASSPGLERDTQYFGPGTRLTVL.

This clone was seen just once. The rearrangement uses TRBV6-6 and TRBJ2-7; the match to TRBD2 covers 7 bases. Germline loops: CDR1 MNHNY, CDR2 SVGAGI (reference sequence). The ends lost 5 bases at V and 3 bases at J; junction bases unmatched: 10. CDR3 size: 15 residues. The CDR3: CASSTGTIKGYEQYF. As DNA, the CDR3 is TGTGCCAGCAGTACCGGGACTATAAAGGGCTACGAGCAGTACTTC.

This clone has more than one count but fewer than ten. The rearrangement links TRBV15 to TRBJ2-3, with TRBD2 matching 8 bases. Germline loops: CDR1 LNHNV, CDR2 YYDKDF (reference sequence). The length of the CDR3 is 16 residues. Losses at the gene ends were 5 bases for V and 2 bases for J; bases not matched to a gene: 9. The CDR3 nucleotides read TGTGCCACCAGCGGATCGGCGGGGGGATTCACAGATACGCAGTATTTT. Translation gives CATSGSAGGFTDTQYF.

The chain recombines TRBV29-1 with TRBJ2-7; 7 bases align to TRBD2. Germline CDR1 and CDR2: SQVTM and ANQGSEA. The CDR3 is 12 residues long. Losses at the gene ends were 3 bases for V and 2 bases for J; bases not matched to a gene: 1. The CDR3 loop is CSVEGGAYEQYF. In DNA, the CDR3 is TGCAGCGTTGAGGGGGGGGCCTACGAGCAGTACTTC.

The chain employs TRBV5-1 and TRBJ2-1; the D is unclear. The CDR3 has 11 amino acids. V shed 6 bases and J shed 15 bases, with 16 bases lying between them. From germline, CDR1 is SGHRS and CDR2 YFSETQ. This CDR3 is CASKADKKAFF. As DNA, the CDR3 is TGCGCCAGCAAGGCGGATAAAAAAGCGTTCTTC.

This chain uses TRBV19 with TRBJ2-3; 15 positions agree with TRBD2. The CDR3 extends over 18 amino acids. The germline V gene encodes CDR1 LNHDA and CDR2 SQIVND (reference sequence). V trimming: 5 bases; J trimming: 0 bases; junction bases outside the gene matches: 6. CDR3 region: CASSGTSGGHPSTDTQYF. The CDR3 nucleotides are TGTGCCAGTAGTGGGACTAGCGGGGGGCATCCTAGCACAGATACGCAGTATTTT.

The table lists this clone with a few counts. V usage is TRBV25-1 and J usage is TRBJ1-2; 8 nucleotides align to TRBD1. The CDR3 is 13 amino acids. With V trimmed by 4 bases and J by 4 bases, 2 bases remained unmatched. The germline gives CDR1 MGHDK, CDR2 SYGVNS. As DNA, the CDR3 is TGTGCCAGCAGTGCAGGGGGCCCCTATGGCTACACCTTC. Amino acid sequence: CASSAGGPYGYTF.

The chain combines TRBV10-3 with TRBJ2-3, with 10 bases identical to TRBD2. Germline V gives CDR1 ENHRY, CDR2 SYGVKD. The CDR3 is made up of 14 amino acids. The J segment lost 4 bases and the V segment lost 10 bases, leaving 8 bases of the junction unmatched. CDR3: CATLGLADPDTQYF. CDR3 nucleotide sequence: TGTGCCACCCTAGGACTAGCGGACCCAGATACGCAGTATTTT.

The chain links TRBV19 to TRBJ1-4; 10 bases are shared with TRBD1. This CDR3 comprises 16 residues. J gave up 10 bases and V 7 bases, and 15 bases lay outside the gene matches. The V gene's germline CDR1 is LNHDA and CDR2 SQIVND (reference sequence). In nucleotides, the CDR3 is TGTGCCAGTACCCCCTTTGGACAGGGGGATATGGGAAAACTGTTTTTT. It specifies CASTPFGQGDMGKLFF.

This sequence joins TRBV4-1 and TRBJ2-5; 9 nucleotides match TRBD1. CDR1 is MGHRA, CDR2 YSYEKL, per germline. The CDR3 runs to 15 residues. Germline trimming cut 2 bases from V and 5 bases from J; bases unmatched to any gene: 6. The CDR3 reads CASSQTGGASETQYF. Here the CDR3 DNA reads TGCGCCAGCAGCCAAACAGGGGGCGCTTCGGAGACCCAGTACTTC.

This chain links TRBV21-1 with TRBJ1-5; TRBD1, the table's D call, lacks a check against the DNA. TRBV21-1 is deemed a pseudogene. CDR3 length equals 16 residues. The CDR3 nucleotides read TGTGCCAGCAGCAAAGGGACAGCTTTCTGCAATCAGCCCCAGCATTTT. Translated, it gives CASSKGTAFCNQPQHF.

The CDR3 coding sequence is TGTGCCAGCAGCGGCTATAGCGGGGCGCAAGATACGCAGTATTTT. This gives the protein CASSGYSGAQDTQYF. This chain uses TRBV9 with TRBJ2-3; 8 positions match TRBD2. The V gene's germline CDR1 is SGDLS and CDR2 YYNGEE. CDR3 size: 15 residues. V shed 3 bases and J 5 bases; nucleotides not matched to a gene: 8.

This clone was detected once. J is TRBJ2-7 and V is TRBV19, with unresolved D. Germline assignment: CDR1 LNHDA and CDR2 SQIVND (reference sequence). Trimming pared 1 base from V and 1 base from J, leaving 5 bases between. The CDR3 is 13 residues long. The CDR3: CASSIGRSYEQYF. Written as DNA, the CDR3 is TGTGCCAGTAGTATAGGGAGATCCTACGAGCAGTACTTC. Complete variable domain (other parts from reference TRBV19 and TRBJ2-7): DGGITQSPKYLFRKEGQNVTLSCEQNLNHDAMYWYRQDPGQGLRLIYYSQIVNDFQKGDIAEGYSVSREKKESFPLTVTSAQKNPTAFYLCASSIGRSYEQYFGPGTRLTVT.

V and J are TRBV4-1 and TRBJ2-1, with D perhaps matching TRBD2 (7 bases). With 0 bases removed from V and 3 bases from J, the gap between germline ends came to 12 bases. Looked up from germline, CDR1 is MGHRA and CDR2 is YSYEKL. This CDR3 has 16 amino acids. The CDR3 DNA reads TGCGCCAGCAGCCAAGAAGGGAGGGGGGGCTACAATGAGCAGTTCTTC. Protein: CASSQEGRGGYNEQFF.

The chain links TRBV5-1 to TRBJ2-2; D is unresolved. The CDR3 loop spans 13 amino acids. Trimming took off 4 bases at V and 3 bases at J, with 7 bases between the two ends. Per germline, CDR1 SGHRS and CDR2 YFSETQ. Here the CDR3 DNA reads TGCGCCAGCAGCCTCAGCGACACCGGGGAGCTGTTTTTT. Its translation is CASSLSDTGELFF.

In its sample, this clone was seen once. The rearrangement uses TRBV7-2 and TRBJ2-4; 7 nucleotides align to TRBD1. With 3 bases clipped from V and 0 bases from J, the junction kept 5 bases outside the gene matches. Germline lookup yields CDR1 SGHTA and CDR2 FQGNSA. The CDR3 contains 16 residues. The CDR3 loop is CASSFRQGLAKNIQYF. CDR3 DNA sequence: TGTGCCAGCAGCTTCAGACAGGGCCTAGCCAAAAACATTCAGTACTTC.

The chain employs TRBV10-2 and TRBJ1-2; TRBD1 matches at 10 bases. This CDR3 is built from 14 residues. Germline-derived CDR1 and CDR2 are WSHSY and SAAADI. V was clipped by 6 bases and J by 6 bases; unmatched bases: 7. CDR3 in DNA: TGCGCCAGCAGCCTGACAGGGGGCGCGAATGGCTACACCTTC. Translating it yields CASSLTGGANGYTF.

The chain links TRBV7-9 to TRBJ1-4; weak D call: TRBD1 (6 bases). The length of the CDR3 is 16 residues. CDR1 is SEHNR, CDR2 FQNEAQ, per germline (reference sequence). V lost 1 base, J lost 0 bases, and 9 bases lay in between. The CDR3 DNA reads TGTGCCAGCAGCTTAGGGACAGCCGCAACTAATGAAAAACTGTTTTTT. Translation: CASSLGTAATNEKLFF.

CDR3 amino acids: CASSSLTGVYGYTF. The CDR3 nucleotides are TGTGCCAGCAGCTCTTTGACAGGGGTCTACGGCTACACCTTC. The chain is built from TRBV5-6 and TRBJ1-2; 8 bases align to TRBD1. Losses at the gene ends were 3 bases for V and 8 bases for J; bases not matched to a gene: 9. The germline V gene encodes CDR1 SGHDT and CDR2 YYEEEE. There are 14 residues in the CDR3. Full variable domain (remainder filled in from reference TRBV5-6 and TRBJ1-2): DAGVTQSPTHLIKTRGQQVTLRCSPKSGHDTVSWYQQALGQGPQFIFQYYEEEERQRGNFPDRFSGHQFPNYSSELNVNALLLGDSALYLCASSSLTGVYGYTFGSGTRLTVV.